This is a list of T cell receptor beta chains from one sample in a study of neurological immune-mediated disorders. TCRdb re-analysed the 5' RACE reads in MiXCR, keeping a single row per CDR3 protein. The data show about 87,000 distinct CDR3 sequences, around 3.6% seen once. The sample comprised PBMCs. These receptors all stem from a woman in her forties or fifties with multiple sclerosis. CDR3s include the opening cysteine and the closing phenylalanine or tryptophan. The D gene is left open where the match is weak. Clone sizes are given selectively: once, few, many, or a class where the clone is expanded.

d_call,clone_size,v_call,j_call,cdr3_length,cdr3_aa,cdr3_nt
TRBD1,many,TRBV20-1,TRBJ1-6,14,CSASHTGGNSPLHF,TGCAGTGCTTCTCACACAGGGGGGAATTCACCCCTCCACTTT
NA,many,TRBV11-3,TRBJ2-7,14,CASSLYRQLYEQYF,TGTGCCAGCAGCTTATACCGACAGCTCTACGAGCAGTACTTC
TRBD1,many,TRBV18,TRBJ2-7,15,CASSSSGGHLPGEYF,TGTGCCAGCTCATCTTCAGGGGGCCACCTACCCGGGGAGTACTTC
NA,many,TRBV6-6,TRBJ1-1,14,CASINGQAGTEAFF,TGTGCCAGCATAAACGGGCAGGCGGGCACTGAAGCTTTCTTT
TRBD1,NA,TRBV20-1,TRBJ2-3,12,CSEGTATDTQYF,TGCAGTGAGGGGACAGCAACAGATACGCAGTATTTT
TRBD1,many,TRBV4-3,TRBJ1-2,15,CASSQPGQGAGGYTF,TGCGCCAGCAGCCAACCGGGACAGGGGGCCGGAGGCTACACCTTC
NA,many,TRBV10-3,TRBJ1-1,16,CAISPLGARGVTEAFF,TGTGCCATCAGCCCCCTAGGCGCCAGGGGAGTCACTGAAGCTTTCTTT
TRBD1,many,TRBV5-1,TRBJ1-5,15,CASSWTGDSNQPQHF,TGCGCCAGCAGCTGGACAGGGGATAGCAATCAGCCCCAGCATTTT
NA,many,TRBV12-3/TRBV12-4,TRBJ2-5,13,CASSLFSQETQYF,TGTGCCAGCAGTCTATTTAGCCAAGAGACCCAGTACTTC
TRBD2,many,TRBV12-3/TRBV12-4,TRBJ2-3,15,CASSASGGFTDTQYF,TGTGCCAGCAGTGCTAGCGGGGGCTTCACAGATACGCAGTATTTT
TRBD1,many,TRBV5-5,TRBJ2-7,14,CASNGQGGPYEQYF,TGTGCCAGCAACGGACAGGGGGGGCCTTACGAGCAGTACTTC
NA,many,TRBV25-1,TRBJ2-3,14,CASGRRGATDTQYF,TGTGCCAGCGGAAGGAGGGGGGCCACAGATACGCAGTATTTT
NA,few,TRBV20-1,TRBJ1-3,14,CSAGGTNSGKNIYF,TGCAGTGCCGGAGGGACCAACTCTGGAAAAAACATATATTTT
NA,many,TRBV12-3/TRBV12-4,TRBJ2-5,11,CASSFRETQYF,TGTGCCAGCAGTTTTCGGGAGACCCAGTACTTC
NA,many,TRBV7-2,TRBJ1-6,16,CASSFRPLSYNSPLHF,TGTGCCAGCAGCTTCAGACCCCTCTCCTATAATTCACCCCTCCACTTT
NA,many,TRBV5-1,TRBJ1-2,14,CASSLGTPGYGYTF,TGCGCCAGCAGCTTGGGCACACCCGGCTATGGCTACACCTTC
NA,many,TRBV5-1,TRBJ2-3,15,CASSFRRGGTDTQYF,TGCGCCAGCAGCTTTCGGCGGGGTGGCACAGATACGCAGTATTTT
TRBD2,many,TRBV20-1,TRBJ2-1,17,CSARGDGTSGDYNEQFF,TGCAGTGCTAGAGGCGACGGGACTAGCGGGGATTACAATGAGCAGTTCTTC
NA,few,TRBV7-2,TRBJ2-3,14,CASKPGGGTDTQYF,TGTGCCAGCAAGCCGGGGGGCGGCACAGATACGCAGTATTTT
NA,many,TRBV20-1,TRBJ2-2,11,CSATATGELFF,TGCAGTGCGACCGCCACCGGGGAGCTGTTTTTT
NA,many,TRBV5-1,TRBJ1-3,16,CASSFAGGLSGNTIYF,TGCGCCAGCAGCTTTGCAGGAGGCTTGTCTGGAAACACCATATATTTT
NA,many,TRBV7-2,TRBJ1-2,14,CASTRRGPDYGYTF,TGTGCCAGCACCCGACGGGGACCCGACTATGGCTACACCTTC
TRBD1,many,TRBV12-3/TRBV12-4,TRBJ1-1,15,CASSLGPRTGAIAFF,TGTGCCAGCAGTTTAGGGCCGCGGACAGGGGCTATAGCTTTCTTT
NA,many,TRBV20-1,TRBJ2-5,14,CSATPHWGGETQYF,TGCAGTGCTACACCCCACTGGGGCGGGGAGACCCAGTACTTC
NA,many,TRBV29-1,TRBJ2-3,16,CSAKKRASASTDTQYF,TGCAGCGCCAAAAAGCGGGCTAGCGCTAGCACAGATACGCAGTATTTT
TRBD1,many,TRBV6-1,TRBJ2-3,16,CASSASQDRGVHTQYF,TGTGCCAGCAGTGCCTCCCAAGACAGGGGCGTGCATACGCAGTATTTT
NA,many,TRBV7-2,TRBJ1-2,14,CASVPRPDSSGYTF,TGTGCCAGCGTGCCCCGCCCGGACAGTAGTGGCTACACCTTC
NA,many,TRBV10-3,TRBJ2-3,14,CAISGGGAPDTQYF,TGTGCCATCAGTGGCGGGGGCGCCCCCGATACGCAGTATTTT
NA,many,TRBV11-2,TRBJ2-7,17,CASSLGGFFSKSYEQYF,TGTGCCAGCAGCTTAGGAGGGTTTTTTTCGAAGTCCTACGAGCAGTACTTC
NA,many,TRBV6-5,TRBJ1-1,13,CASSYRQNTEAFF,TGTGCCAGCAGTTACCGGCAGAACACTGAAGCTTTCTTT
NA,many,TRBV29-1,TRBJ2-4,11,CSAGAKNIQYF,TGCAGCGCTGGAGCCAAAAACATTCAGTACTTC
NA,many,TRBV6-6,TRBJ1-2,14,CASSPLEMGVGYTF,TGTGCCAGCAGTCCACTCGAGATGGGGGTTGGCTACACCTTC
NA,many,TRBV9,TRBJ2-6,17,CASSPRSTGTGANVLTF,TGTGCCAGCAGCCCACGGTCCACAGGGACAGGGGCCAACGTCCTGACTTTC
NA,many,TRBV18,TRBJ2-7,13,CASSPPAGYEQYF,TGTGCCAGCTCACCACCGGCGGGGTACGAGCAGTACTTC
TRBD2,many,TRBV25-1,TRBJ2-7,15,CASKKSGIYLGEQYF,TGTGCCAGCAAGAAAAGCGGGATATATCTGGGTGAGCAGTACTTC
NA,NA,TRBV7-2,TRBJ2-7,15,CASIPGRPTVGEQYF,TGTGCCAGCATTCCGGGACGCCCTACCGTGGGTGAGCAGTACTTC
TRBD2,many,TRBV20-1,TRBJ2-5,20,CSAPSIRTSGGALGQETQYF,TGCAGTGCTCCATCGATTAGGACTAGCGGGGGGGCACTGGGCCAAGAGACCCAGTACTTC
TRBD1,NA,TRBV12-3/TRBV12-4,TRBJ1-2,13,CASSLGQGNGYTF,TGTGCCAGCAGTTTAGGACAGGGCAATGGCTACACCTTC
NA,many,TRBV7-2,TRBJ2-7,13,CASSFTSKYEQYF,TGTGCCAGCAGCTTTACGAGCAAGTACGAGCAGTACTTC
NA,many,TRBV6-5,TRBJ2-1,16,CASSSDYLSSYNEQFF,TGTGCCAGCAGCTCGGACTATCTAAGCTCCTACAATGAGCAGTTCTTC
TRBD1,many,TRBV6-5,TRBJ2-7,15,CASSEGEGQPYEQYF,TGTGCCAGCAGTGAGGGTGAGGGACAGCCCTACGAGCAGTACTTC
NA,NA,TRBV27,TRBJ1-4,14,CASSLSRGFEKLFF,TGTGCCAGCAGTTTATCGAGGGGGTTCGAAAAACTGTTTTTT
NA,many,TRBV12-3/TRBV12-4,TRBJ1-2,14,CASRRVQAGYGYTF,TGTGCCAGCAGACGTGTACAGGCTGGCTATGGCTACACCTTC
TRBD1,many,TRBV20-1,TRBJ1-5,13,CSAWTGGGQPQHF,TGCAGTGCTTGGACAGGGGGCGGGCAGCCCCAGCATTTT
NA,many,TRBV5-5,TRBJ2-7,15,CASSLALTEGYEQYF,TGTGCCAGCAGCTTGGCCCTCACCGAGGGTTACGAGCAGTACTTC
TRBD2,many,TRBV6-5,TRBJ2-6,17,CASSLAGGTSGANVLTF,TGTGCCAGCAGTTTGGCGGGGGGCACCTCTGGGGCCAACGTCCTGACTTTC
NA,many,TRBV12-3/TRBV12-4,TRBJ2-3,13,CASSDSTPDTQYF,TGTGCCAGCAGTGACAGCACACCAGATACGCAGTATTTT
NA,NA,TRBV7-2,TRBJ1-3,11,CASSVRNTIYF,TGTGCCAGCAGTGTCAGAAACACCATATATTTT
NA,many,TRBV2,TRBJ2-2,13,CASSEGDTGELFF,TGTGCCAGCAGTGAAGGCGACACCGGGGAGCTGTTTTTT
TRBD2,large,TRBV20-1,TRBJ2-7,14,CSARVAGGYYEQYF,TGCAGTGCTAGAGTCGCGGGGGGTTACTACGAGCAGTACTTC
NA,many,TRBV9,TRBJ2-3,15,CASSVDRVGTDTQYF,TGTGCCAGCAGCGTAGACAGAGTCGGCACAGATACGCAGTATTTT
TRBD2,many,TRBV12-3/TRBV12-4,TRBJ2-5,18,CASSLSWGVTSGQETQYF,TGTGCCAGCAGTTTATCGTGGGGGGTGACTAGCGGGCAAGAGACCCAGTACTTC
NA,many,TRBV20-1,TRBJ1-3,13,CSAMGSSGNTIYF,TGCAGTGCCATGGGAAGCTCTGGAAACACCATATATTTT